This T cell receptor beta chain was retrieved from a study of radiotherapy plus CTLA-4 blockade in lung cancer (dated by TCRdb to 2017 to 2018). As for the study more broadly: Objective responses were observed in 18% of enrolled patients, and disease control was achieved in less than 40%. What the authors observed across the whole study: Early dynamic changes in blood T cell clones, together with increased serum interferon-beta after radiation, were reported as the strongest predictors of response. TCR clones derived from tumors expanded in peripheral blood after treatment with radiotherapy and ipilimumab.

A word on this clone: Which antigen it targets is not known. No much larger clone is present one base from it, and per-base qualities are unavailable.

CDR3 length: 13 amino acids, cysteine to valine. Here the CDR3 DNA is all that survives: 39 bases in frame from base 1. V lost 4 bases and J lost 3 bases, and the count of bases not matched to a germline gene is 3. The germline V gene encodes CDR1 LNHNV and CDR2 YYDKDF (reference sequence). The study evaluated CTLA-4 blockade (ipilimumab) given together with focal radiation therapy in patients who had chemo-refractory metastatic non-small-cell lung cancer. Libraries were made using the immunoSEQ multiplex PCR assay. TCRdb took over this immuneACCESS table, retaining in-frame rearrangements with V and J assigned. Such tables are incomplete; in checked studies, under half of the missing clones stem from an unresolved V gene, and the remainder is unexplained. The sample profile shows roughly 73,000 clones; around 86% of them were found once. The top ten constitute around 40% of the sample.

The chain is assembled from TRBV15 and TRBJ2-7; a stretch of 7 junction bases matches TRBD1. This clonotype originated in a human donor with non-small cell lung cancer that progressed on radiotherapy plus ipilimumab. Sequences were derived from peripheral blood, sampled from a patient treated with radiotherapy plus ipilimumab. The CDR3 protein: CATSIGQDYEQYV. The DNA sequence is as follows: TGTGCCACCAGCATCGGACAGGACTACGAGCAGTACGTC.